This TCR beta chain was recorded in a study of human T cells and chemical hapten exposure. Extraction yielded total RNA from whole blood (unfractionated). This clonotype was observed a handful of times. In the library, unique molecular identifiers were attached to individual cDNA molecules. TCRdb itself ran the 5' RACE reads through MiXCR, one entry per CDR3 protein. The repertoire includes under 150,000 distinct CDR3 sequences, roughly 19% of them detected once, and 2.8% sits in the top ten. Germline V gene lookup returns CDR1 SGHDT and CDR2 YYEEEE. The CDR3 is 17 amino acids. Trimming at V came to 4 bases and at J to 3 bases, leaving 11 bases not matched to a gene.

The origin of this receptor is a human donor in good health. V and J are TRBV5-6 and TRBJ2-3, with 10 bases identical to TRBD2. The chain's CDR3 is CASSIGLAAVGTDTQYF. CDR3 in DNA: TGTGCCAGCAGCATTGGACTAGCGGCTGTTGGAACAGATACGCAGTATTTT.